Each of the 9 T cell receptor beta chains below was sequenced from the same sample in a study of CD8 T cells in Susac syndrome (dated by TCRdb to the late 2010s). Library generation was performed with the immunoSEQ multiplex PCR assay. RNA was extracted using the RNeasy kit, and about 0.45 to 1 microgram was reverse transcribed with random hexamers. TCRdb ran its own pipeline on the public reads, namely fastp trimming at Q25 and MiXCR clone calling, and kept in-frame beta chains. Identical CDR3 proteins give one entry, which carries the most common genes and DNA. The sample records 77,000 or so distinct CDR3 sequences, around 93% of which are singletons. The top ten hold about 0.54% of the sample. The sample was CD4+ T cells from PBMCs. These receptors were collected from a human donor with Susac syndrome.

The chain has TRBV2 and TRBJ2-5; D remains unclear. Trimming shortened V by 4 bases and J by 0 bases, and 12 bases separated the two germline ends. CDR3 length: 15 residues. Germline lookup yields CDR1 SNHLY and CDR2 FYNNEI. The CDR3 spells CASSGQALDQETQYF. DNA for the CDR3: TGTGCCAGCAGTGGACAAGCCCTAGACCAAGAGACCCAGTACTTC.

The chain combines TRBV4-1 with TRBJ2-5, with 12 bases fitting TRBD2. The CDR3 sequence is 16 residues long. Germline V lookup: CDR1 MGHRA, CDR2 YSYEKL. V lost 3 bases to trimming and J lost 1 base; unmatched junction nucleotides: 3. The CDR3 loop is CASSHGLAGSQETQYF. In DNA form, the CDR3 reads TGCGCCAGCAGCCACGGACTAGCGGGATCCCAAGAGACCCAGTACTTC.

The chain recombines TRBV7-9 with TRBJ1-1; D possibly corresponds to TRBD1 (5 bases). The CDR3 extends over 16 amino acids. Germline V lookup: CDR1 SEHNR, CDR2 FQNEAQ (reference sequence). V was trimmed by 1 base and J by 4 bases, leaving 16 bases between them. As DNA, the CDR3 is TGTGCCAGCAGCTTAGATGAGTGGTTCGGGGCCACTGAAGCTTTCTTT. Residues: CASSLDEWFGATEAFF.

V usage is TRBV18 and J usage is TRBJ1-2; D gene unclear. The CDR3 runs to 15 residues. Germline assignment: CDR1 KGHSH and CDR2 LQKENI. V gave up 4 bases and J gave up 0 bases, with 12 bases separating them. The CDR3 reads CASSLGRRANYGYTF. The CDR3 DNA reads TGTGCCAGCTCACTAGGGAGACGGGCTAACTATGGCTACACCTTC.

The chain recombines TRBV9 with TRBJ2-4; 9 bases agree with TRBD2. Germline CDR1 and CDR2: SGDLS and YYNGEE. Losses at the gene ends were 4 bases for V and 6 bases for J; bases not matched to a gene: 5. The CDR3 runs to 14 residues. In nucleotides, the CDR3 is TGTGCCAGCAGCCCAGCGGGAGGTGGAAACATTCAGTACTTC. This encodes CASSPAGGGNIQYF.

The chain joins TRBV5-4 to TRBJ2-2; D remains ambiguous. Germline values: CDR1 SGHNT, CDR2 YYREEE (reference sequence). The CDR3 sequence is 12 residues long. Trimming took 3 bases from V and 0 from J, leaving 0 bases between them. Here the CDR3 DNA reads TGTGCCAGCAGCTCGAACACCGGGGAGCTGTTTTTT. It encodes CASSSNTGELFF. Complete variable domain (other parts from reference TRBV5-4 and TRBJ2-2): ETGVTQSPTHLIKTRGQQVTLRCSSQSGHNTVSWYQQALGQGPQFIFQYYREEENGRGNFPPRFSGLQFPNYSSELNVNALELDDSALYLCASSSNTGELFFGEGSRLTVL.

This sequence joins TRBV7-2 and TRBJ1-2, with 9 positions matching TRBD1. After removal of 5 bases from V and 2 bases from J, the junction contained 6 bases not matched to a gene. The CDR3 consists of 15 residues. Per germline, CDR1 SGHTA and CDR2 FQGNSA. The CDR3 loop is CASSRWDRDNYGYTF. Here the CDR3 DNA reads TGTGCCAGCAGCCGGTGGGACAGGGACAACTATGGCTACACCTTC.

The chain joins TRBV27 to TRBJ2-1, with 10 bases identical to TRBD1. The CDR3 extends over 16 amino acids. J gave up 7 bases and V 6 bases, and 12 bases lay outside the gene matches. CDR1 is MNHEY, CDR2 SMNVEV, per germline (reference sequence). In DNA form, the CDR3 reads TGTGCCAGCAGCCCGTCGTTGGACAGGGGGTTTAATGAGCAGTTCTTC. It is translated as CASSPSLDRGFNEQFF.

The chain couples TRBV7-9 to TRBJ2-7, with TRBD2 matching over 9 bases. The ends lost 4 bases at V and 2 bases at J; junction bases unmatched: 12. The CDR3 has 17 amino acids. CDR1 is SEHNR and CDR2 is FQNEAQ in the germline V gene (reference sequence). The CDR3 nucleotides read TGTGCCAGCAGCTCAAACGCCGGTGGCGGGGGGGCCTACGAGCAGTACTTC. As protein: CASSSNAGGGGAYEQYF.